One sample yielded the 23 T cell receptor beta chains listed below, sequenced in a study of cytomegalovirus exposure and HLA in healthy donors. The table came from immunoSEQ multiplex PCR; TCRdb's copy has only in-frame clones and leaves some out. The data show fewer than 350,000 clones, approximately 87% seen once. Material: PBMCs. The origin of the receptors is a woman aged 18-35 years in good health and CMV-seronegative.

The chain joins TRBV5-1 to TRBJ2-7; 8 nucleotides agree with TRBD2. Per germline, CDR1 SGHRS and CDR2 YFSETQ. CDR3 length: 15 amino acids. V lost 4 bases and J lost 0; bases outside the gene matches: 6. The CDR3 region is CASSQTSGPSYEQYF. CDR3 DNA sequence: TGCGCCAGCAGCCAAACTAGCGGACCCTCCTACGAGCAGTACTTC.

The CDR3 is CASSWGQGLTTGELFF. In DNA, the CDR3 is TGTGCCAGCAGTTGGGGACAGGGGCTTACAACCGGGGAGCTGTTTTTT. The chain recombines TRBV27 with TRBJ2-2; 10 nucleotides line up with TRBD1. Germline V gives CDR1 MNHEY, CDR2 SMNVEV (reference sequence). This CDR3 has 16 amino acids. J gave up 5 bases and V 4 bases, and 7 bases lay outside the gene matches.

The chain couples TRBV9 to TRBJ2-3; a weak D match, TRBD2 (6 bases). There are 16 residues in the CDR3. Germline V gene data show CDR1 as SGDLS and CDR2 as YYNGEE. The V and J ends lost 0 bases and 4 bases respectively, with 15 bases between them. CDR3 in DNA: TGTGCCAGCAGCGTAGCCGGAGGGTCGGGGGCAGATACGCAGTATTTT. Protein: CASSVAGGSGADTQYF.

The chain has TRBV19 and TRBJ1-2; D is unclear. Germline lookup yields CDR1 LNHDA and CDR2 SQIVND (reference sequence). Trimming took off 9 bases at V and 7 bases at J, with 21 bases between the two ends. The CDR3 is made up of 14 amino acids. The CDR3 coding sequence is TGTGCCAGCTCACTCCGGGAGTCAAACAGTGGCTACACCTTC. Its protein product is CASSLRESNSGYTF.

The rearrangement uses TRBV29-1 and TRBJ2-1; TRBD1 agrees at 7 bases. The CDR3 is made up of 14 amino acids. The germline gives CDR1 SQVTM, CDR2 ANQGSEA. The J segment lost 3 bases and the V segment lost 2 bases, leaving 4 bases of the junction unmatched. The CDR3, as DNA: TGCAGCGTTGAACAGGGGGTAAACTACAATGAGCAGTTCTTC. Residues: CSVEQGVNYNEQFF.

This clone came up a few times. The chain uses TRBV28 and TRBJ1-3; no definite D call. V was trimmed by 3 bases and J by 0 bases, leaving 9 bases between them. There are 15 residues in the CDR3. The germline CDR1 and CDR2 sequences are MDHEN and SYDVKM. The CDR3 nucleotides are TGTGCCAGCAGTTTTGGAGGCAACTCTGGAAACACCATATATTTT. Amino acid sequence: CASSFGGNSGNTIYF.

The chain is built from TRBV9 and TRBJ2-7; 10 bases agree with TRBD1. V gave up 8 bases and J gave up 4 bases; unmatched junction bases: 12. The CDR3 has 15 residues. The germline gives CDR1 SGDLS, CDR2 YYNGEE. The CDR3 DNA follows: TGTGCCAGTGCCCCCACATGGGGACAGGGGTACGAGCAGTACTTC. Translation gives CASAPTWGQGYEQYF.

This clone appeared a single time. CDR3: CASSLGFRNSPLHF. In DNA form, the CDR3 reads TGTGCCAGCAGCTTGGGGTTTCGGAATTCACCCCTCCACTTT. The chain employs TRBV5-6 and TRBJ1-6, with D hard to call. Germline CDR1 and CDR2: SGHDT and YYEEEE. Trimming shortened V by 0 bases and J by 7 bases, and 8 bases separated the two germline ends. This CDR3 contains 14 residues.

The rearrangement uses TRBV29-1 and TRBJ2-7; D may be TRBD1 (5 bases). Deletions cut 7 bases from V and 5 bases from J, with 18 bases between. Looked up from germline, CDR1 is SQVTM and CDR2 is ANQGSEA. The CDR3 sequence is 13 residues long. CDR3 bases: TGCAGCGCCTCAGGCGGACATAGCAACGAGCAGTACTTC. The encoded protein is CSASGGHSNEQYF.

The chain uses TRBV28 and TRBJ2-7; TRBD1 matches 7 bases. V lost 4 bases, J lost 4 bases, and 4 bases stayed unmatched. Germline assignment: CDR1 MDHEN and CDR2 SYDVKM. The CDR3 consists of 13 residues. The CDR3 protein is CASSSGGGYEQYF. The CDR3 region has the DNA TGTGCCAGCAGTTCAGGGGGTGGTTACGAGCAGTACTTC.

This chain uses TRBV6-5 with TRBJ2-5; 7 nucleotides agree with TRBD2. V lost 6 bases, J lost 0 bases, and 4 bases stayed unmatched. The germline gives CDR1 MNHEY, CDR2 SVGAGI. The CDR3 is made up of 14 amino acids. CDR3 residues: CASSQTSDQETQYF. CDR3 nucleotides: TGTGCCAGCAGCCAAACTAGCGACCAAGAGACCCAGTACTTC.

This chain uses TRBV2 with TRBJ1-1; no clear D gene. CDR1 is SNHLY and CDR2 is FYNNEI in the germline V gene. CDR3 size: 11 residues. Trimming shortened V by 7 bases and J by 7 bases, and 10 bases separated the two germline ends. The CDR3 nucleotides read TGTGCCAGCAAAGCTTTCGGTGAAGCTTTCTTT. Translating gives CASKAFGEAFF.

The genes are TRBV2 and TRBJ2-1, with 12 nucleotides matching TRBD2. V shed 5 bases and J 8 bases; nucleotides not matched to a gene: 7. The length of the CDR3 is 15 residues. Germline assignment: CDR1 SNHLY and CDR2 FYNNEI. CDR3 protein: CASSLSSGRGDEQFF. The CDR3 region has the DNA TGTGCCAGCAGTCTATCTAGCGGGAGGGGGGATGAGCAGTTCTTC.

V and J are TRBV2 and TRBJ2-1; D call uncertain. The CDR3 totals 11 residues. In germline, CDR1 is SNHLY, CDR2 FYNNEI. The V end lost 3 bases, the J end lost 8 bases, and 5 bases lay between the germline ends. The CDR3 DNA reads TGTGCCAGCAGTGAGTCCTATGAGCAGTTCTTC. As protein: CASSESYEQFF.

The chain recombines TRBV15 with TRBJ2-3; D gene ambiguous. The CDR3 totals 15 residues. The V end was cut by 0 bases, the J end by 1 base, with 8 bases between. Germline lookup yields CDR1 LNHNV and CDR2 YYDKDF (reference sequence). CDR3 protein: CATSRDRLGTDTQYF. In DNA, the CDR3 is TGTGCCACCAGCAGAGATAGGCTAGGCACAGATACGCAGTATTTT.

This chain uses TRBV4-3 with TRBJ2-7; 10 positions agree with TRBD2. Looked up from germline, CDR1 is LGHNA and CDR2 is YSLEER. The CDR3 consists of 16 residues. J lost 2 bases, V lost 1 base, and 5 bases had no gene match. The CDR3 region is CASSQGVLAGAYEQYF. CDR3 DNA: TGCGCCAGCAGCCAAGGCGTTCTAGCGGGAGCCTACGAGCAGTACTTC.

The rearrangement joins TRBV9 to TRBJ2-3, with D hard to call. CDR1 is SGDLS, CDR2 YYNGEE, per germline. The CDR3 sequence is 14 residues long. With 0 bases removed from V and 3 bases from J, the gap between germline ends came to 8 bases. This chain's CDR3 is CASSVEHLTDTQYF. CDR3 nucleotides: TGTGCCAGCAGCGTAGAGCACCTTACAGATACGCAGTATTTT. The entire variable domain, with the rest obtained from reference TRBV9 and TRBJ2-3, is as follows: DSGVTQTPKHLITATGQRVTLRCSPRSGDLSVYWYQQSLDQGLQFLIQYYNGEERAKGNILERFSAQQFPDLHSELNLSSLELGDSALYFCASSVEHLTDTQYFGPGTRLTVL.

The CDR3 region has the DNA TGCAGCGTTACCCCAGGGGAGGAGACCCAGTACTTC. It encodes CSVTPGEETQYF. V and J are TRBV29-1 and TRBJ2-5, with TRBD1 as a possible D gene (6 bases). Germline V lookup: CDR1 SQVTM, CDR2 ANQGSEA. There are 12 residues in the CDR3. Trimming removed 5 bases from V and 5 bases from J, with 12 bases in between.

The rearrangement joins TRBV5-1 to TRBJ2-3, with TRBD2 as a possible D gene (5 bases). Germline V gives CDR1 SGHRS, CDR2 YFSETQ. The CDR3 runs 15 residues. The V gene lost 1 base and the J gene lost 2 bases, with 11 bases spanning the gap. CDR3: CASSLTGKTTDTQYF. As DNA, the CDR3 is TGCGCCAGCAGCTTGACGGGGAAAACCACAGATACGCAGTATTTT.

The chain employs TRBV6-5 and TRBJ1-4; 9 bases are shared with TRBD1. CDR3 length: 14 residues. After removal of 10 bases from V and 8 bases from J, the junction contained 11 bases not matched to a gene. In germline, CDR1 is MNHEY, CDR2 SVGAGI. This CDR3 is CATGKTGGQEKLFF. CDR3 nucleotide sequence: TGTGCCACCGGAAAAACAGGGGGCCAAGAAAAACTGTTTTTT.

V usage is TRBV7-8 and J usage is TRBJ2-3, with a possible D match to TRBD2 (5 bases). CDR1 and CDR2 (germline): SGHVS, FQNEAQ. The V end was cut by 2 bases, the J end by 6 bases, with 9 bases between. CDR3 length: 13 residues. The CDR3 coding sequence is TGTGCCAGCAGCTTAACGGGCGGGGATACGCAGTATTTT. Protein: CASSLTGGDTQYF.

This chain uses TRBV6-4 with TRBJ2-2, with TRBD2 matching over 11 bases. The V gene end was trimmed by 4 bases and the J gene end by 6 bases; junction bases not matched to a gene: 4. Looked up from germline, CDR1 is MRHNA and CDR2 is SNTAGT. CDR3 length equals 15 residues. DNA of the CDR3: TGTGCCAGCAGTGCGGGACTAGCGGACCCCGGGGAGCTGTTTTTT. Translating gives CASSAGLADPGELFF.

V usage is TRBV9 and J usage is TRBJ2-7; 8 bases are a match to TRBD2. V lost 0 bases, J lost 2 bases, and 4 bases stayed unmatched. Germline values: CDR1 SGDLS, CDR2 YYNGEE. The CDR3 spans 15 residues. CDR3 DNA: TGTGCCAGCAGCGTAGGGCTAGCGGGTGCCTACGAGCAGTACTTC. It specifies CASSVGLAGAYEQYF.